Shown below are 24 T cell receptor beta chains from a single sample sequenced in a study of identical twins. TCRdb passed the 5' RACE reads through MiXCR, listing each CDR3 protein once. The sample holds roughly 630,000 distinct CDR3 sequences, roughly 7.1% seen once. A further study also used this sample, focusing on yellow fever vaccine responses in identical twins.

Sequenced: PBMCs. The receptors shown here come from a woman in her late teens or twenties in good health.

The chain joins TRBV7-9 to TRBJ2-5; 8 bases map to TRBD2. CDR1 SEHNR and CDR2 FQNEAQ come from the germline V gene (reference sequence). V shed 7 bases and J 5 bases; nucleotides not matched to a gene: 6. The CDR3 runs 13 residues. CDR3 residues: CASTSGGWETQYF. The CDR3 region has the DNA TGTGCCAGCACCTCGGGGGGGTGGGAGACCCAGTACTTC.

This clonotype has a count of ten or more. The chain is built from TRBV4-1 and TRBJ2-7; maybe TRBD2 (5 bases). This CDR3 is 14 amino acids long. The V and J ends lost 0 bases and 5 bases respectively, with 11 bases between them. Germline CDR1 MGHRA, CDR2 YSYEKL. The CDR3 coding sequence is TGCGCCAGCAGCCAAGAGGAGGAGTCCCACGAGCAGTACTTC. Translation: CASSQEEESHEQYF.

This clonotype was seen a few times. The J gene is TRBJ2-1, the V gene TRBV24-1; D is possibly TRBD1 (6 bases). CDR3 length equals 16 residues. Germline V gene sequence: CDR1 KGHDR, CDR2 SFDVKD. The V end lost 5 bases, the J end lost 2 bases, and 15 bases lay between the germline ends. The CDR3 bases are TGTGCCACCAGTGCGTCGCACAGGGAGCCCTACAATGAGCAGTTCTTC. Amino acid sequence: CATSASHREPYNEQFF.

This clonotype showed up many times. The chain employs TRBV3-1 and TRBJ1-3; D perhaps matches TRBD1 (6 bases). V lost 6 bases to trimming and J lost 0 bases, with 12 bases between them. Germline lookup yields CDR1 LGHDT and CDR2 YNNKEL (reference sequence). The CDR3 loop spans 15 amino acids. The CDR3, as DNA: TGTGCCAGCAGTTACACAGGGTACTCTGGAAACACCATATATTTT. Translating it yields CASSYTGYSGNTIYF.

This clonotype appeared a few times. The chain links TRBV19 to TRBJ2-3, with TRBD2 matching 7 bases. Trimming cost V 3 bases and J 0 bases; bases outside gene matches: 3. The CDR3 is made up of 15 amino acids. The germline CDR1 and CDR2 sequences are LNHDA and SQIVND (reference sequence). CDR3 loop: CASSMERESTDTQYF. In DNA, the CDR3 is TGTGCCAGTAGTATGGAGCGGGAAAGCACAGATACGCAGTATTTT. Based on the CDR3 plus reference TRBV19 and TRBJ2-3, the full variable domain is DGGITQSPKYLFRKEGQNVTLSCEQNLNHDAMYWYRQDPGQGLRLIYYSQIVNDFQKGDIAEGYSVSREKKESFPLTVTSAQKNPTAFYLCASSMERESTDTQYFGPGTRLTVL.

The chain joins TRBV27 to TRBJ1-5; D might be TRBD1 (6 bases). The CDR3 has 14 residues. V was clipped by 2 bases and J by 7 bases, with 12 bases between them. Germline assignment: CDR1 MNHEY and CDR2 SMNVEV (reference sequence). This CDR3 is CASSLGQGRQPQHF. CDR3 DNA sequence: TGTGCCAGCAGTTTAGGGCAGGGGCGGCAGCCCCAGCATTTT.

This clonotype has at least ten counts. This sequence joins TRBV5-1 and TRBJ2-3; tentatively, D is TRBD1 (5 bases). The CDR3 totals 14 residues. Germline CDR1 and CDR2: SGHRS and YFSETQ. The V end was cut by 0 bases, the J end by 6 bases, with 11 bases between. The CDR3 DNA reads as TGCGCCAGCAGCTTGGAGCTAGGGGCGGATACGCAGTATTTT. It is translated as CASSLELGADTQYF.

This clonotype was seen many times. V gene TRBV20-1 combines with J gene TRBJ2-3; 11 bases line up with TRBD2. CDR1 is DFQATT, CDR2 SNEGSKA, per germline (reference sequence). There are 16 residues in the CDR3. V trimming: 6 bases; J trimming: 3 bases; junction bases outside the gene matches: 11. The CDR3 loop reads CSAKPETSGTTDTQYF. CDR3 DNA sequence: TGCAGTGCCAAACCTGAGACTAGCGGGACGACAGATACGCAGTATTTT.

This clonotype was detected ten times or more. The chain is built from TRBV10-3 and TRBJ1-2; tentative D call: TRBD1 (6 bases). Looked up from germline, CDR1 is ENHRY and CDR2 is SYGVKD. The CDR3 loop spans 11 amino acids. V lost 6 bases and J lost 8, with 10 bases in between. The CDR3 protein is CAIRQGRGYTF. The CDR3 nucleotides are TGTGCCATCAGACAGGGTCGGGGCTACACCTTC.

J is TRBJ2-1 and V is TRBV5-1; tentatively, D is TRBD1 (6 bases). V was cut by 0 bases and J by 2 bases, with 18 bases left in between. The CDR3 loop spans 18 amino acids. CDR1 SGHRS and CDR2 YFSETQ come from the germline V gene. CDR3 amino acids: CASSLGWLGASTYNEQFF. In DNA form, the CDR3 reads TGCGCCAGCAGCTTGGGGTGGCTGGGGGCTAGCACCTACAATGAGCAGTTCTTC.

The sample holds many counts of this clonotype. V and J are TRBV5-1 and TRBJ1-2, with TRBD1 matching over 9 bases. Germline-derived CDR1 and CDR2 are SGHRS and YFSETQ. Trimming removed 1 base from V and 6 bases from J; junction bases left unmatched: 7. The CDR3 totals 15 residues. The CDR3 nucleotides read TGCGCCAGCAGCTTGCGGCTCCGGGACAGGGATGGCTACACCTTC. It translates to CASSLRLRDRDGYTF.

Points on this clonotype: Relative to the germline gene, one junction end is altered; a read error may explain this. V usage is TRBV24-1 and J usage is TRBJ2-2; TRBD2 is a possible D gene (5 bases). Germline CDR1 reads KGHDR; CDR2 reads SFDVKD. The CDR3 contains 14 residues. The CDR3 spells CATSLAQNTGELLF. The DNA for the CDR3 is TGTGCCACCTCTCTCGCACAGAACACCGGGGAGCTGCTTTTT.

The chain uses TRBV5-1 and TRBJ2-1, with no clear D. V gave up 6 bases and J gave up 7 bases, with 20 bases separating them. Germline-derived CDR1 and CDR2 are SGHRS and YFSETQ. The CDR3 extends over 15 amino acids. Here the CDR3 reads CASTPQPEVGNEQFF. The CDR3 DNA reads TGCGCCAGCACCCCCCAGCCCGAGGTTGGGAATGAGCAGTTCTTC.

The chain joins TRBV9 to TRBJ2-1; the D gene is possibly TRBD2 (5 bases). Per the germline V gene, CDR1 is SGDLS and CDR2 is YYNGEE. The length of the CDR3 is 17 residues. The CDR3, as DNA: TGTACCTGCTGCCCATACGCAGCGGCCGACTCCTACAATGAGCAGTTCTTC. It is translated as CTCCPYAAADSYNEQFF.

This chain connects TRBV7-9 to TRBJ2-5; tentatively, D is TRBD1 or TRBD2 (5 bases each). CDR3 size: 15 residues. Trimming removed 5 bases at V and 3 bases at J, with 16 bases between. Germline CDR1 SEHNR, CDR2 FQNEAQ (reference sequence). The CDR3 nucleotides are TGTGCCAGCAGCCCCAGGGACGGGTTCGAAGAGACCCAGTACTTC. This translates into CASSPRDGFEETQYF.

The chain links TRBV20-1 to TRBJ1-6; D not resolved. From germline, CDR1 is DFQATT and CDR2 SNEGSKA (reference sequence). The CDR3 is made up of 13 amino acids. Trimming took off 0 bases at V and 10 bases at J, with 10 bases between the two ends. The CDR3 coding sequence is TGCAGTGCTAGAGATTTAAGGGAATCACCCCTCCACTTT. Protein: CSARDLRESPLHF.

This clonotype occurred many times. At one of its ends the junction is not consistent with the germline gene, which may arise from a read error. The chain combines TRBV7-9 with TRBJ2-1, with D uncertain. The CDR3 runs to 12 residues. Germline V CDR1 and CDR2: SEHNR, FQNEAQ (reference sequence). The CDR3 here is CASSLDGNEQFF. The CDR3 DNA reads as TGCGCCAGCAGCTTGGATGGTAATGAGCAGTTCTTC.

The rearrangement joins TRBV25-1 to TRBJ1-1; D is possibly TRBD1 (5 bases). CDR1 MGHDK and CDR2 SYGVNS come from the germline V gene. This CDR3 has 13 amino acids. Trimming took off 6 bases at V and 7 bases at J, with 15 bases between the two ends. The CDR3 protein is CASRGQGIGEAFF. DNA of the CDR3: TGTGCCAGCAGGGGTCAGGGTATCGGTGAAGCTTTCTTT.

Note on this clonotype: At one boundary the junction diverges from the germline segment, which might be a read error. The rearrangement uses TRBV4-1 and TRBJ2-7; D remains unclear. Per the germline V gene, CDR1 is MGHRA and CDR2 is YSYEKL. This CDR3 is built from 16 residues. The CDR3 DNA reads as TGCACCAGCAGCCATGGACGGGCTCCAGCAGTAGGGGAGCAGTACTTC. Translated, it gives CTSSHGRAPAVGEQYF.

This clonotype has more than one count but fewer than ten. The V gene is TRBV5-1, the J gene TRBJ1-6; D unresolved. Trimming stripped 2 bases from V and 9 bases from J, with 18 bases between. Germline lookup yields CDR1 SGHRS and CDR2 YFSETQ. This CDR3 comprises 16 residues. DNA of the CDR3: TGCGCCAGCAGCTTTGAAGAACCGGGCTTTGGTTCACCCCTCCACTTT. It translates to CASSFEEPGFGSPLHF.

CDR3 DNA: TGTGCCATCAGTGACACCTCTAACTCCTACGAGCAGTACGTC. Its translation: CAISDTSNSYEQYV. The chain combines TRBV10-3 with TRBJ2-7; D remains unclear. V gave up 3 bases and J gave up 0 bases, with 9 bases separating them. This CDR3 contains 14 residues. The germline V gene encodes CDR1 ENHRY and CDR2 SYGVKD.

This clonotype was seen repeatedly, ten times or more. V is TRBV7-8 and J is TRBJ2-2; 13 bases agree with TRBD2. Unmatched junction bases numbered 7, after V lost 3 bases and J lost 3 bases. The V gene's germline CDR1 is SGHVS and CDR2 FQNEAQ. The CDR3 extends over 18 amino acids. The CDR3 sequence: CASSFRTSGRFYTGELFF. DNA of the CDR3: TGTGCCAGCAGCTTCAGGACTAGCGGGAGATTTTACACCGGGGAGCTGTTTTTT.

This clonotype was seen a few times. This chain joins TRBV14 and TRBJ2-1, with 13 bases matching TRBD2. V lost 2 bases and J lost 7; bases outside the gene matches: 5. Germline loops: CDR1 SGHDN, CDR2 FVKESK. The CDR3 contains 16 residues. The CDR3 DNA reads TGTGCCAGCAGCCAATGGAGGACTAGCGGGAGTAATGAGCAGTTCTTC. It yields the protein CASSQWRTSGSNEQFF. Based on the CDR3 plus reference TRBV14 and TRBJ2-1, the full variable domain is EAGVTQFPSHSVIEKGQTVTLRCDPISGHDNLYWYRRVMGKEIKFLLHFVKESKQDESGMPNNRFLAERTGGTYSTLKVQPAELEDSGVYFCASSQWRTSGSNEQFFGPGTRLTVL.

This clonotype was counted many times. V usage is TRBV10-3 and J usage is TRBJ1-1; D not resolved. Deletions cut 8 bases from V and 1 base from J, with 11 bases between. There are 13 residues in the CDR3. Germline V gene sequence: CDR1 ENHRY, CDR2 SYGVKD. This CDR3 reads CAIGRSANTEAFF. In nucleotides, the CDR3 is TGTGCCATCGGAAGGAGTGCGAACACTGAAGCTTTCTTT.